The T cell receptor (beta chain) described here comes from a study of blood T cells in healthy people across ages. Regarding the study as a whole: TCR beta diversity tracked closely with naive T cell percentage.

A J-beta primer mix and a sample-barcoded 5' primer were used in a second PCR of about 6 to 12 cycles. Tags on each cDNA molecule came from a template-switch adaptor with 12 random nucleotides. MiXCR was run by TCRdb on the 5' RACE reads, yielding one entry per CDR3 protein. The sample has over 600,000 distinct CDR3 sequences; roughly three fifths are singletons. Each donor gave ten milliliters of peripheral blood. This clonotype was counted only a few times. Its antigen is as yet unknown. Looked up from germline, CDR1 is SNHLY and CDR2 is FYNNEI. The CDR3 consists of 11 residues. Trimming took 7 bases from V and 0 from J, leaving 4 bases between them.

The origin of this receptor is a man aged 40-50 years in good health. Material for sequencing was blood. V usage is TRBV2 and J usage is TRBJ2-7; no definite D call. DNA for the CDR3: TGTGCCAGCACTTCCTCCTACGAGCAGTACTTC. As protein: CASTSSYEQYF. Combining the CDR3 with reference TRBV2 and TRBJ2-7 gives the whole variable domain EPEVTQTPSHQVTQMGQEVILRCVPISNHLYFYWYRQILGQKVEFLVSFYNNEISEKSEIFDDQFSVERPDGSNFTLKIRSTKLEDSAMYFCASTSSYEQYFGPGTRLTVT.